This TCR beta chain was retrieved from a study of cytomegalovirus exposure and HLA in healthy donors. Study in general: Clustering assigned 81% of the 350 to 450 genotyped donors to the Caucasian-associated ancestry cluster.

The CDR3 sequence is 16 residues long. Between the trimmed V and J ends, which lost 5 bases and 2 bases, there was a span of 16 bases. CDR1 and CDR2 (germline): SGHRS, YFSETQ. Note on this clone: Its antigen is not known.

Study-wide points: An analysis done earlier found most TCR beta V segments productive about 87% or about 30% of the time. Sequence variants that were highly shared formed a cluster that was likely a sequencing artifact.

A multiplex PCR was run with 60 Vbeta primers and 13 Jbeta primers. Only in-frame clones appear in the TCRdb table, and some are missing; sequencing was by immunoSEQ multiplex PCR. The listing contains over 150,000 clones. Sequencing was performed on PBMCs. This TCR was recovered from a boy aged 5-17 years in good health and CMV-seronegative. This chain joins TRBV5-1 and TRBJ2-2; maybe TRBD1 (5 bases). The CDR3 loop is CASSLQSRENTGELFF. The CDR3 bases are TGCGCCAGCAGTCTCCAAAGCAGGGAAAACACCGGGGAGCTGTTTTTT.